A single sample gave rise to the 11 T cell receptor beta chains below, sequenced in a study of a mutant IDH1 vaccine in newly diagnosed glioma. Time point specified: baseline, week 1 (first vaccination visit). Documented treatment: pre-vaccination baseline after standard-of-care therapy. Clones were read by immunoSEQ multiplex PCR, and TCRdb kept only the in-frame ones, dropping some. The table shows 70,000 to 95,000 clones, with more than 65% occurring only once. The sample in question was PBMCs, obtained from a glioma patient treated with radiotherapy, temozolomide or both. The receptor source for this set is a man in his forties with glioma. Some clones in this sample may be carry-over from other donors' samples.

The chain combines TRBV11-2 with TRBJ2-5; unclear D gene. Germline V CDR1 and CDR2: SGHAT, FQNNGV. This CDR3 contains 13 residues. Trimming cost V 3 bases and J 4 bases, with 9 bases left between them. The CDR3 DNA reads as TGTGCCAGCAGCTTTACCGACGCAGAGACCCAGTACTTC. Its translation is CASSFTDAETQYF.

The V gene is TRBV5-1, the J gene TRBJ2-1; 10 bases align to TRBD2. The CDR3 contains 16 residues. Germline values: CDR1 SGHRS, CDR2 YFSETQ. With 4 bases clipped from V and 6 bases from J, the junction kept 10 bases outside the gene matches. CDR3 loop: CASSDVPGLARNEQFF. DNA of the CDR3: TGCGCCAGCAGCGACGTACCGGGACTAGCGCGCAATGAGCAGTTCTTC.

In its sample, this clone was seen a few times. The chain recombines TRBV30 with TRBJ1-4; 11 bases align to TRBD1. V lost 4 bases and J lost 7; bases outside the gene matches: 5. The CDR3 is 14 residues long. Germline CDR1 reads GTSNPN; CDR2 reads SVGIG (reference sequence). CDR3 loop: CAWTKGTGGEKLFF. The CDR3 bases are TGTGCCTGGACCAAGGGGACAGGGGGTGAAAAACTGTTTTTT. Based on the CDR3 plus reference TRBV30 and TRBJ1-4, the full variable domain is SQTIHQWPATLVQPVGSPLSLECTVEGTSNPNLYWYRQAAGRGLQLLFYSVGIGQISSEVPQNLSASRPQDRQFILSSKKLLLSDSGFYLCAWTKGTGGEKLFFGSGTQLSVL.

The CDR3 bases are TGTGCCAGCAGCCAAGGGATCGCCCTGAACTATGGCTACACCTTC. This encodes CASSQGIALNYGYTF. The chain links TRBV4-2 to TRBJ1-2; D is unclear. CDR1 and CDR2 from the germline V gene are LGHNA and YNFKEQ. Trimming removed 1 base at V and 2 bases at J, with 11 bases between. The CDR3 extends over 15 amino acids.

The V gene is TRBV18, the J gene TRBJ1-6; D may be TRBD1 (5 bases). CDR3 length equals 14 residues. Trimming pared 3 bases from V and 10 bases from J, leaving 13 bases between. Looked up from germline, CDR1 is KGHSH and CDR2 is LQKENI. DNA for the CDR3: TGTGCCAGCTCACCTGAGGGGAGACGCTCACCCCTCCACTTT. Protein: CASSPEGRRSPLHF.

The gene calls are TRBV7-9 and TRBJ2-7, with a weak D call TRBD2 (7 bases). Per the germline V gene, CDR1 is SEHNR and CDR2 is FQNEAQ (reference sequence). The V end was cut by 1 base, the J end by 7 bases, with 14 bases between. The length of the CDR3 is 14 residues. CDR3 in amino acids: CASSLGGGQGEQYF. The CDR3 DNA sequence: TGTGCCAGCAGCTTAGGCGGGGGCCAAGGTGAGCAGTACTTC.

This sequence joins TRBV2 and TRBJ2-3; D remains ambiguous. Trimming took off 6 bases at V and 4 bases at J, with 11 bases between the two ends. The CDR3 has 13 residues. Germline CDR1 and CDR2: SNHLY and FYNNEI. The CDR3 here is CASRTDPADTQYF. CDR3 DNA sequence: TGTGCCAGCAGGACGGACCCGGCAGATACGCAGTATTTT. Full variable domain (outside the CDR3, taken from reference TRBV2 and TRBJ2-3): EPEVTQTPSHQVTQMGQEVILRCVPISNHLYFYWYRQILGQKVEFLVSFYNNEISEKSEIFDDQFSVERPDGSNFTLKIRSTKLEDSAMYFCASRTDPADTQYFGPGTRLTVL.

This clone was picked up one time. The chain joins TRBV7-2 to TRBJ1-1, with D possibly TRBD1 on 6 matching bases. This CDR3 spans 13 amino acids. Germline V gives CDR1 SGHTA, CDR2 FQGNSA. V lost 4 bases and J 6 bases, leaving 12 bases between the germline ends. The CDR3 region is CASSSRQVAEAFF. Here the CDR3 DNA reads TGTGCCAGCAGCTCCAGACAGGTAGCTGAAGCTTTCTTT.

V is TRBV4-1 and J is TRBJ2-7; the match to TRBD2 covers 8 bases. The CDR3 consists of 16 residues. CDR1 and CDR2 from the germline V gene are MGHRA and YSYEKL. The ends lost 4 bases at V and 0 bases at J; junction bases unmatched: 8. The CDR3 sequence is CASSLRGGGTSYEQYF. DNA of the CDR3: TGCGCCAGCAGCCTACGGGGCGGGGGGACCTCCTACGAGCAGTACTTC.

This chain uses TRBV6-5 with TRBJ2-1; 11 bases are shared with TRBD1. This CDR3 is built from 15 residues. Germline V gene data show CDR1 as MNHEY and CDR2 as SVGAGI. V shed 0 bases and J 8 bases; nucleotides not matched to a gene: 3. The CDR3 loop is CASSYSMGQGDEQFF. CDR3 in DNA: TGTGCCAGCAGTTACTCGATGGGACAGGGGGATGAGCAGTTCTTC.

The J gene is TRBJ2-2, the V gene TRBV9; possible D gene TRBD1, 5 bases. The CDR3 contains 13 residues. Between the trimmed V and J ends, which lost 4 bases and 7 bases, there was a span of 11 bases. Germline V gene lookup returns CDR1 SGDLS and CDR2 YYNGEE. The CDR3 nucleotides are TGTGCCAGCAGCCCAGACAGCCGCGGGGAGCTGTTTTTT. Amino acid sequence: CASSPDSRGELFF. The entire variable domain, with the rest obtained from reference TRBV9 and TRBJ2-2, is as follows: DSGVTQTPKHLITATGQRVTLRCSPRSGDLSVYWYQQSLDQGLQFLIQYYNGEERAKGNILERFSAQQFPDLHSELNLSSLELGDSALYFCASSPDSRGELFFGEGSRLTVL.